These 6 T cell receptor beta chains share one sample of origin, sequenced in a study of T cell changes during pregnancy in multiple sclerosis. Only in-frame clones appear in the TCRdb table, and some are missing; sequencing was by immunoSEQ multiplex PCR. The table records about 80,000 clones, roughly nine tenths of them present only once. The sequencing used peripheral blood, collected before pregnancy. All receptors come from a female donor with multiple sclerosis, enrolled in a pregnancy study.

The chain couples TRBV9 to TRBJ1-1; D gene ambiguous. The CDR3 contains 14 residues. Germline CDR1 SGDLS, CDR2 YYNGEE. V dropped 0 bases and J dropped 5 bases, with 11 bases sitting between them. CDR3 sequence: CASSVAPAGTEAFF. CDR3 DNA: TGTGCCAGCAGCGTAGCCCCAGCGGGGACTGAAGCTTTCTTT.

This chain uses TRBV7-9 with TRBJ2-7, with 8 bases fitting TRBD2. V lost 4 bases, J lost 7 bases, and 12 bases stayed unmatched. CDR3 length equals 15 residues. CDR1 is SEHNR and CDR2 is FQNEAQ in the germline V gene (reference sequence). The DNA for the CDR3 is TGTGCCAGCAGCTCCGGGAGGGCAGCACTTTGGGAGCAGTACTTC. Translation: CASSSGRAALWEQYF.

The J gene is TRBJ2-7, the V gene TRBV13, with D perhaps matching TRBD2 (5 bases). The germline V gene has CDR1 PRHDT and CDR2 FYEKMQ (reference sequence). There are 14 residues in the CDR3. The germline V and J ends were trimmed by 8 bases and 2 bases, with 16 bases remaining between them. CDR3 in amino acids: CASRNEGGPYEQYF. The CDR3 DNA follows: TGTGCCAGCCGTAACGAGGGCGGACCCTACGAGCAGTACTTC. The complete variable domain, with remaining parts taken from reference TRBV13 and TRBJ2-7, reads AAGVIQSPRHLIKEKRETATLKCYPIPRHDTVYWYQQGPGQDPQFLISFYEKMQSDKGSIPDRFSAQQFSDYHSELNMSSLELGDSALYFCASRNEGGPYEQYFGPGTRLTVT.

Written as DNA, the CDR3 is TGTGCCAGCAGCGAACAGGGGGCGAGGACAGATACGCAGTATTTT. It translates to CASSEQGARTDTQYF. The chain carries TRBV9 and TRBJ2-3, with TRBD1 identical over 9 bases. The CDR3 runs to 15 residues. Germline lookup yields CDR1 SGDLS and CDR2 YYNGEE. V shed 3 bases, J shed 3 bases, and the junction held 5 bases outside the gene matches.

The chain couples TRBV27 to TRBJ1-1, with 10 nucleotides matching TRBD1. The CDR3 runs 15 residues. Trimming at V came to 4 bases and at J to 7 bases, leaving 9 bases not matched to a gene. Germline-derived CDR1 and CDR2 are MNHEY and SMNVEV (reference sequence). CDR3 sequence: CASSSPDRGWVEAFF. The DNA of the CDR3 is TGTGCCAGCAGTTCCCCGGACAGGGGGTGGGTTGAAGCTTTCTTT.

This chain joins TRBV7-2 and TRBJ2-3, with TRBD2 matching 10 bases. In germline, CDR1 is SGHTA, CDR2 FQGNSA. V gave up 8 bases and J gave up 6 bases; unmatched junction bases: 17. The CDR3 length is 17 residues. CDR3 coding DNA: TGTGCCAGCGCGAAAGGGGACAGCGGGAGGGCCCGGGATACGCAGTATTTT. It specifies CASAKGDSGRARDTQYF.